This paragraph covers one T cell receptor (beta chain) sequence. The antigen is unknown. This entry is derived from a study of T-cell reconstitution after alpha-beta-depleted transplantation in children. Preparation of the TCRbeta library involved a method that used unique molecular identifiers. TCRdb re-called the PCR reads through MiXCR, storing one row per CDR3 protein. The table includes hundreds of thousands of distinct CDR3 sequences, about 11% detected once. The study's findings and limits: At the one-year point after transplant, T-cell counts and TCRbeta diversity were found to come mostly from T cells that had been newly produced. It was surviving recipient T cells and thymic progenitors that gave some patients high TCRbeta diversity at day 60. At around two months after transplant, the alpha-beta T cells were reportedly derived from several hundred expanded clones that came from non-depleted graft cells.

Germline CDR1 SEHNR, CDR2 FQNEAQ (reference sequence). Trimming pared 5 bases from V and 5 bases from J, leaving 6 bases between. This CDR3 has 11 residues. This chain uses TRBV7-9 with TRBJ1-1, with D unclear. The sequencing used PBMCs, collected before TCRalphabeta/CD19-depleted stem cell transplant. The TCR originated in a child less than two years old with acute myeloid leukemia, due to receive a stem cell transplant. The DNA for the CDR3 is TGTGCCAGCAGCCAGCCGACTGAAGCTTTCTTT. This encodes CASSQPTEAFF.